The rows below give T cell receptor beta chains drawn from one sample of a study of T cell responses to AZD1222 COVID-19 vaccine. Data came from immunoSEQ multiplex PCR; TCRdb stores just in-frame clones and leaves some out. The table shows more than 100,000 clones, with about 87% occurring only once. The sample in question was peripheral blood, obtained on day 0 of AZD1222 vaccination. The receptor source for this set is an adult in good health. The CDR3 runs from the conserved cysteine through the conserved F or W. The D gene is left open where the match is weak. Expanded clones are given a class, and other clones once, few, many or no size at all.

J gene: TRBJ1-6
V gene: TRBV10-3
clone size: once
D gene: NA
CDR3 protein: CAISAQSSYNSPLHF
CDR3 DNA: TGTGCCATCAGTGCTCAGAGCTCCTATAATTCACCCCTCCACTTT

J gene: TRBJ2-1
V gene: TRBV14
clone size: NA
D gene: TRBD2
CDR3 protein: CASSQERTSGKNEQFF
CDR3 DNA: TGTGCCAGCAGCCAAGAAAGGACTAGCGGGAAAAATGAGCAGTTCTTC

J gene: TRBJ1-1
V gene: TRBV5-1
clone size: NA
D gene: NA
CDR3 protein: CASAATNTEAFF
CDR3 DNA: TGCGCCAGCGCGGCGACGAACACTGAAGCTTTCTTT

J gene: TRBJ1-5
V gene: TRBV5-5
clone size: NA
D gene: NA
CDR3 protein: CASSLGGLSNQPQHF
CDR3 DNA: TGTGCCAGCAGCTTGGGAGGGCTGAGCAATCAGCCCCAGCATTTT

J gene: TRBJ1-2
V gene: TRBV7-2
clone size: NA
D gene: NA
CDR3 protein: CASSLTQSTYGYTF
CDR3 DNA: TGTGCCAGCAGCCTAACACAGTCCACCTATGGCTACACCTTC

J gene: TRBJ2-7
V gene: TRBV19
clone size: NA
D gene: TRBD2
CDR3 protein: CASSTQLAGGYEQYF
CDR3 DNA: TGTGCCAGTAGTACTCAACTAGCGGGAGGTTACGAGCAGTACTTC

J gene: TRBJ2-1
V gene: TRBV24-1
clone size: NA
D gene: NA
CDR3 protein: CATSDANGQTYNEQFF
CDR3 DNA: TGTGCCACCAGTGATGCCAACGGACAGACCTACAATGAGCAGTTCTTC

J gene: TRBJ2-1
V gene: TRBV9
clone size: NA
D gene: TRBD2
CDR3 protein: CASSKRLAGDEQFF
CDR3 DNA: TGTGCCAGCAGCAAGCGACTAGCGGGCGATGAGCAGTTCTTC

J gene: TRBJ2-1
V gene: TRBV2
clone size: NA
D gene: TRBD2
CDR3 protein: CAGLAGGGNNEQFF
CDR3 DNA: TGTGCCGGTTTAGCGGGAGGTGGGAACAATGAGCAGTTCTTC

J gene: TRBJ1-2
V gene: TRBV19
clone size: few
D gene: NA
CDR3 protein: CASSLDKIYGYTF
CDR3 DNA: TGTGCCAGTAGTCTGGACAAGATTTATGGCTACACCTTC

J gene: TRBJ2-1
V gene: TRBV7-3
clone size: NA
D gene: TRBD2
CDR3 protein: CASSPGTSGGNEQFF
CDR3 DNA: TGTGCCAGCAGCCCAGGGACTAGCGGGGGGAATGAGCAGTTCTTC

J gene: TRBJ2-3
V gene: TRBV7-3
clone size: NA
D gene: TRBD2
CDR3 protein: CASSLTGGGGDTQYF
CDR3 DNA: TGTGCCAGCAGCTTAACTGGCGGGGGTGGAGATACGCAGTATTTT

J gene: TRBJ2-7
V gene: TRBV19
clone size: NA
D gene: TRBD2
CDR3 protein: CASSSRLAGSSRWDEQYF
CDR3 DNA: TGTGCCAGTAGTTCCCGACTAGCGGGGTCGTCACGATGGGACGAGCAGTACTTC

J gene: TRBJ2-2
V gene: TRBV10-3
clone size: NA
D gene: NA
CDR3 protein: CAISDSTTNTGELFF
CDR3 DNA: TGTGCCATCAGTGACAGCACGACGAACACCGGGGAGCTGTTTTTT

J gene: TRBJ2-7
V gene: TRBV11-2
clone size: NA
D gene: NA
CDR3 protein: CASSPPSSGYEQYF
CDR3 DNA: TGTGCCAGCAGTCCCCCGTCCTCGGGCTACGAGCAGTACTTC

J gene: TRBJ1-1
V gene: TRBV7-8
clone size: NA
D gene: NA
CDR3 protein: CASSPHGSKAFF
CDR3 DNA: TGTGCCAGCAGCCCACATGGGTCAAAAGCTTTCTTT

J gene: TRBJ2-1
V gene: TRBV12-1
clone size: NA
D gene: NA
CDR3 protein: CASSFRTSSYNEQFF
CDR3 DNA: TGTGCCAGCAGCTTCCGGACTAGCTCCTACAATGAGCAGTTCTTC

J gene: TRBJ1-5
V gene: TRBV2
clone size: NA
D gene: NA
CDR3 protein: CASSPGLNQPQHF
CDR3 DNA: TGTGCCAGCAGTCCGGGATTGAATCAGCCCCAGCATTTT

J gene: TRBJ2-3
V gene: TRBV3-1/TRBV3-2
clone size: few
D gene: NA
CDR3 protein: CASSQDERALDTQYF
CDR3 DNA: TGTGCCAGCAGCCAAGATGAAAGGGCTTTAGATACGCAGTATTTT

J gene: TRBJ2-3
V gene: TRBV20-1
clone size: NA
D gene: NA
CDR3 protein: CSAPTTYTQYF
CDR3 DNA: TGCAGTGCACCTACTACGTATACGCAGTATTTT

J gene: TRBJ2-7
V gene: TRBV28
clone size: NA
D gene: NA
CDR3 protein: CASSSPGTGLYEQYF
CDR3 DNA: TGTGCCAGCAGTTCCCCCGGGACCGGGCTTTACGAGCAGTACTTC

J gene: TRBJ1-1
V gene: TRBV12-3/TRBV12-4
clone size: NA
D gene: NA
CDR3 protein: CASRFDSNTEAFF
CDR3 DNA: TGTGCCAGCAGATTCGACAGTAACACTGAAGCTTTCTTT

J gene: TRBJ2-1
V gene: TRBV19
clone size: few
D gene: TRBD2
CDR3 protein: CASSRTSGSLNEQFF
CDR3 DNA: TGTGCCAGTAGTAGAACTAGCGGGAGTTTGAATGAGCAGTTCTTC

J gene: TRBJ1-2
V gene: TRBV30
clone size: NA
D gene: NA
CDR3 protein: CAWSQQENYGYTF
CDR3 DNA: TGTGCCTGGAGCCAACAGGAAAACTATGGCTACACCTTC

J gene: TRBJ1-1
V gene: TRBV11-1
clone size: NA
D gene: TRBD1
CDR3 protein: CASSRSGQMNTEAFF
CDR3 DNA: TGTGCCAGCAGCCGATCGGGACAGATGAACACTGAAGCTTTCTTT

J gene: TRBJ1-2
V gene: TRBV6-5
clone size: NA
D gene: NA
CDR3 protein: CASSYSSYGYTF
CDR3 DNA: TGTGCCAGCAGTTACTCGAGCTATGGCTACACCTTC

J gene: TRBJ2-5
V gene: TRBV5-4
clone size: NA
D gene: NA
CDR3 protein: CASSLGATTQETQYF
CDR3 DNA: TGTGCCAGCAGCTTGGGGGCTACAACCCAAGAGACCCAGTACTTC

J gene: TRBJ1-2
V gene: TRBV7-2
clone size: NA
D gene: NA
CDR3 protein: CASSSQQVYTF
CDR3 DNA: TGTGCCAGCAGCTCCCAACAGGTCTACACCTTC

J gene: TRBJ2-2
V gene: TRBV19
clone size: NA
D gene: NA
CDR3 protein: CASSIWTAMNTGELFF
CDR3 DNA: TGTGCCAGTAGTATTTGGACAGCAATGAACACCGGGGAGCTGTTTTTT

J gene: TRBJ2-5
V gene: TRBV7-8
clone size: NA
D gene: NA
CDR3 protein: CASSLVPRGQETQYF
CDR3 DNA: TGTGCCAGCAGCTTAGTCCCCCGTGGGCAAGAGACCCAGTACTTC

J gene: TRBJ1-5
V gene: TRBV7-9
clone size: few
D gene: NA
CDR3 protein: CASSPQGNQPQHF
CDR3 DNA: TGTGCCAGCAGCCCTCAGGGAAATCAGCCCCAGCATTTT

J gene: TRBJ2-3
V gene: TRBV9
clone size: NA
D gene: NA
CDR3 protein: CASSVAVLDTQYF
CDR3 DNA: TGTGCCAGCAGCGTAGCGGTGTTAGATACGCAGTATTTT

J gene: TRBJ1-4
V gene: TRBV19
clone size: NA
D gene: NA
CDR3 protein: CASTETTNEKLFF
CDR3 DNA: TGTGCCAGTACCGAAACCACTAATGAAAAACTGTTTTTT

J gene: TRBJ2-7
V gene: TRBV18
clone size: NA
D gene: TRBD1
CDR3 protein: CASSPSRQGVSYEQYF
CDR3 DNA: TGTGCCAGCTCACCTTCACGACAGGGGGTTTCCTACGAGCAGTACTTC

J gene: TRBJ1-5
V gene: TRBV19
clone size: NA
D gene: NA
CDR3 protein: CASGAPYQPQHF
CDR3 DNA: TGTGCCAGCGGGGCTCCGTATCAGCCCCAGCATTTT

J gene: TRBJ1-2
V gene: TRBV20-1
clone size: NA
D gene: NA
CDR3 protein: CSAKLEGYTF
CDR3 DNA: TGCAGTGCAAAATTAGAAGGCTACACCTTC

J gene: TRBJ2-5
V gene: TRBV9
clone size: NA
D gene: TRBD2
CDR3 protein: CASSVGVSGSEETQYF
CDR3 DNA: TGTGCCAGCAGCGTAGGGGTTAGCGGGAGCGAAGAGACCCAGTACTTC

J gene: TRBJ1-5
V gene: TRBV28
clone size: NA
D gene: TRBD1
CDR3 protein: CASSPQGAVQPQHF
CDR3 DNA: TGTGCCAGCAGTCCACAGGGGGCGGTCCAGCCCCAGCATTTT

J gene: TRBJ1-2
V gene: TRBV18
clone size: NA
D gene: NA
CDR3 protein: CASSPTHPLSGYTF
CDR3 DNA: TGTGCCAGCTCACCAACACATCCCCTGAGCGGCTACACCTTC

J gene: TRBJ1-2
V gene: TRBV2
clone size: NA
D gene: NA
CDR3 protein: CASSDHRVSDGYTF
CDR3 DNA: TGTGCCAGCAGTGATCATCGTGTCTCCGATGGCTACACCTTC

J gene: TRBJ1-2
V gene: TRBV24-1
clone size: NA
D gene: TRBD1
CDR3 protein: CATSEDRVEGLYTF
CDR3 DNA: TGTGCCACCAGTGAGGACAGGGTAGAGGGGCTCTACACCTTC

J gene: TRBJ1-5
V gene: TRBV7-2
clone size: NA
D gene: TRBD1
CDR3 protein: CASSPGTGAFSNQPQHF
CDR3 DNA: TGTGCCAGCAGCCCCGGGACAGGAGCATTCAGCAATCAGCCCCAGCATTTT

J gene: TRBJ2-5
V gene: TRBV19
clone size: NA
D gene: TRBD2
CDR3 protein: CASSIYGLAGGEGETQYF
CDR3 DNA: TGTGCCAGTAGTATTTATGGTCTAGCGGGAGGAGAAGGGGAGACCCAGTACTTC

J gene: TRBJ2-5
V gene: TRBV5-5
clone size: NA
D gene: TRBD2
CDR3 protein: CASSSTSGDIQETQYF
CDR3 DNA: TGTGCCAGCAGCTCTACTAGCGGGGACATCCAAGAGACCCAGTACTTC

J gene: TRBJ2-1
V gene: TRBV9
clone size: NA
D gene: NA
CDR3 protein: CASSGGTYRDNEQFF
CDR3 DNA: TGTGCCAGCAGCGGAGGGACTTACAGGGACAATGAGCAGTTCTTC

J gene: TRBJ2-7
V gene: TRBV28
clone size: NA
D gene: NA
CDR3 protein: CASEFPGGTDEQYF
CDR3 DNA: TGTGCCAGCGAATTCCCAGGGGGGACGGACGAGCAGTACTTC

J gene: TRBJ2-2
V gene: TRBV25-1
clone size: NA
D gene: TRBD2
CDR3 protein: CASSDTSVNTGELFF
CDR3 DNA: TGTGCCAGCAGTGATACTAGCGTGAACACCGGGGAGCTGTTTTTT

J gene: TRBJ2-7
V gene: TRBV9
clone size: NA
D gene: NA
CDR3 protein: CASSVAEGYSYEQYF
CDR3 DNA: TGTGCCAGCAGCGTAGCAGAGGGATATTCCTACGAGCAGTACTTC

J gene: TRBJ1-4
V gene: TRBV3-1/TRBV3-2
clone size: NA
D gene: NA
CDR3 protein: CASSQAVSGEKLFF
CDR3 DNA: TGTGCCAGCAGCCAAGCTGTGTCAGGGGAAAAACTGTTTTTT

J gene: TRBJ2-2
V gene: TRBV12-5
clone size: once
D gene: TRBD1
CDR3 protein: CASENPGQGITGELFF
CDR3 DNA: TGTGCTAGTGAGAATCCGGGACAGGGTATCACCGGGGAGCTGTTTTTT

J gene: TRBJ2-7
V gene: TRBV4-3
clone size: NA
D gene: TRBD2
CDR3 protein: CASSQGTSGGLPSMEQYF
CDR3 DNA: TGCGCCAGCAGCCAAGGGACTAGCGGGGGCCTCCCGTCGATGGAGCAGTACTTC

J gene: TRBJ2-3
V gene: TRBV5-1
clone size: NA
D gene: NA
CDR3 protein: CASSLDRSTDTQYF
CDR3 DNA: TGCGCCAGCAGCTTGGACAGGAGCACAGATACGCAGTATTTT

J gene: TRBJ2-1
V gene: TRBV12-3/TRBV12-4
clone size: once
D gene: NA
CDR3 protein: CASRLQGEQFF
CDR3 DNA: TGTGCCAGCAGGCTACAGGGTGAGCAGTTCTTC

J gene: TRBJ1-1
V gene: TRBV11-3
clone size: NA
D gene: TRBD1
CDR3 protein: CASSLGTGAGTEAFF
CDR3 DNA: TGTGCCAGCAGCTTGGGGACAGGGGCAGGGACTGAAGCTTTCTTT